This TCR beta chain was profiled in a study of neurological immune-mediated disorders. PBMCs stored at -80 C, 2 million in total, were the source of the unsorted libraries. Findings of the study overall: HTLV-1-associated myelopathy had the most TCR clonal expansion, and multiple sclerosis had the least, less than healthy controls.

Sequencing runs each generated in excess of 180 million TCR-beta sequences derived from 15-18 subjects. TCRdb reprocessed the 5' RACE reads via MiXCR and lists one record per CDR3 protein. The data show about 55,000 distinct CDR3 sequences, roughly 4.3% seen once. This clonotype was observed many times. Its antigen is unknown. CDR1 and CDR2 from the germline V gene are SGHRS and YFSETQ. With 5 bases clipped from V and 6 bases from J, the junction kept 9 bases outside the gene matches. The CDR3 contains 16 residues. This TCR came from a man between 45 and 60 years old with multiple sclerosis. V usage is TRBV5-1 and J usage is TRBJ1-6, with 9 bases matching TRBD1. The sample taken for sequencing was PBMCs. In DNA form, the CDR3 reads TGCGCCAGCAGTTTCCGGACGGACAGGGGTAATTCACCCCTCCACTTT. Translation gives CASSFRTDRGNSPLHF.